This T cell receptor beta chain was sequenced for a study of glioma-infiltrating T cells. Notes on the study in general: Above-expected tissue-blood divergence occurred in all gliomas, most in low-grade ones.

The iRepertoire nested amplicon-rescue multiplex PCR amplified TCR alpha and beta CDR3s from RNA. TCRdb processed the multiplex PCR reads anew with MiXCR; each CDR3 protein has one entry. This sample carries 44,000 or so distinct CDR3 sequences, approximately 20% of them seen once, and the ten largest clones take roughly 6%. This clonotype was detected ten times or more. What it recognizes is unknown. What was sequenced was glioma tissue, nonneoplastic brain tissue, or PBMCs (not recorded which). This receptor was obtained from a human donor with low-grade glioma or glioblastoma, undergoing nonglioma brain surgery, or in good health (not recorded which).

This CDR3 is CASSPRTDTQYF. In DNA, the CDR3 is TGTGCCAGCAGCCCTCGCACAGATACGCAGTATTTT. V and J are TRBV3-1 and TRBJ2-3, with D unresolved. Germline V gene data show CDR1 as LGHDT and CDR2 as YNNKEL (reference sequence). Trimming left V 4 bases short and J 1 base short, with 3 bases between. The CDR3 contains 12 residues.